What follows are 21 T cell receptor beta chains derived from one specimen sequenced in a study of T cells in Graves' hyperthyroidism and ophthalmopathy. RNA transcripts provided the source from which TCR beta CDR3 regions were amplified. When the TCR CDR3 underwent first-round RT-PCR, the HTBI primer set was used. MiXCR, applied by TCRdb to the multiplex PCR reads, yields one record per CDR3 protein. The table includes about 350,000 distinct CDR3 sequences, about 14% detected once. The sample consisted of blood. These TCRs come from a woman in her thirties with Graves' hyperthyroidism.

This clonotype was observed a few times. Since a much larger clone is just one base distant, this may be a read error. The V and J genes are TRBV28 and TRBJ2-7, with no clear D. Trimming took off 3 bases at V and 1 base at J, with 4 bases between the two ends. CDR1 and CDR2 from the germline V gene are MDHEN and SYDVKM. CDR3 length: 12 residues. The CDR3 protein is CASSFLSYEQYF. The CDR3 DNA reads as TGTGCCAGCAGTTTTTTATCCTACGAGCAGTACTTC.

This clonotype was seen at least ten times. The chain carries TRBV2 and TRBJ1-1; D perhaps matches TRBD1 (5 bases). This CDR3 has 13 amino acids. Trimming took 4 bases from V and 11 from J, leaving 17 bases between them. CDR1 is SNHLY, CDR2 FYNNEI, per germline. The CDR3 region is CASSGVGHPEAFF. The CDR3 DNA reads as TGTGCCAGCAGTGGCGTCGGACACCCGGAGGCTTTCTTT.

The sample holds many counts of this clonotype. For the CDR3, the DNA is TGTGCCAGCAGCATCGACCCGAGCTCCTACAATGAGCAGTTCTTC. Translating it yields CASSIDPSSYNEQFF. The chain combines TRBV7-3 with TRBJ2-1; D remains ambiguous. V was trimmed by 5 bases and J by 0 bases, leaving 11 bases between them. Germline V gene lookup returns CDR1 SGHTA and CDR2 FQGTGA. The CDR3 runs 15 residues.

This clonotype appeared a few times. The rearrangement joins TRBV19 to TRBJ2-1; tentative D call: TRBD1 (5 bases). The CDR3 spans 15 residues. Looked up from germline, CDR1 is LNHDA and CDR2 is SQIVND (reference sequence). The germline V and J ends were trimmed by 5 bases and 7 bases, with 18 bases remaining between them. The CDR3 DNA sequence: TGTGCCAGTAGTTTTAGACAGCCGTCTGGGAATGAGCAGTTCTTC. Its protein product is CASSFRQPSGNEQFF.

The V and J genes are TRBV4-1 and TRBJ2-5; maybe TRBD1 (5 bases). The length of the CDR3 is 13 residues. In germline, CDR1 is MGHRA, CDR2 YSYEKL. The germline V and J ends were trimmed by 2 bases and 4 bases, with 8 bases remaining between them. CDR3 loop: CASSQQGPETQYF. The CDR3 DNA reads as TGCGCCAGCAGCCAACAGGGTCCAGAGACCCAGTACTTC.

Many counts were recorded for this clonotype. The V gene is TRBV12-3 or TRBV12-4, the J gene TRBJ2-7; no clear D gene. Trimming cost V 3 bases and J 3 bases, with 18 bases left between them. This CDR3 has 16 amino acids. The CDR3 sequence is CASSFELVGMGYEQYF. The CDR3 DNA reads as TGTGCCAGCAGTTTCGAGTTGGTGGGCATGGGCTACGAGCAGTACTTC.

The chain employs TRBV7-9 and TRBJ1-5, with TRBD1 matching 7 bases. Trimming cost V 4 bases and J 6 bases; bases outside gene matches: 6. This CDR3 has 14 residues. Per the germline V gene, CDR1 is SEHNR and CDR2 is FQNEAQ (reference sequence). The CDR3 loop reads CASSSDRVPQPQHF. The CDR3 DNA sequence: TGTGCCAGCAGCTCTGACAGGGTTCCTCAGCCCCAGCATTTT.

This clonotype was seen a few times. The V call is TRBV12-3 or TRBV12-4, the J call TRBJ2-3, with 9 bases fitting TRBD1. With V trimmed by 5 bases and J by 10 bases, 13 bases remained unmatched. CDR3 length equals 15 residues. CDR3 nucleotide sequence: TGTGCCAGCAGTCTCAGACAGGGGGAGCGGGATGCGCAGTATTTT. It codes for CASSLRQGERDAQYF.

In this sample, this clonotype turned up a few times. The V and J genes are TRBV20-1 and TRBJ1-4; tentatively, D is TRBD1 (6 bases). Trimming removed 3 bases at V and 8 bases at J, with 13 bases between. This CDR3 contains 13 residues. CDR1 and CDR2 from the germline V gene are DFQATT and SNEGSKA (reference sequence). The CDR3 reads CSASGGPNEKLFF. CDR3 DNA sequence: TGCAGTGCTAGTGGGGGGCCGAACGAAAAACTGTTTTTT.

The chain is built from TRBV9 and TRBJ2-1; tentatively, D is TRBD2 (6 bases). V dropped 4 bases and J dropped 2 bases, with 13 bases sitting between them. The CDR3 sequence is 15 residues long. Germline V gene lookup returns CDR1 SGDLS and CDR2 YYNGEE. CDR3 region: CASSPGRGAYNEQFF. CDR3 bases: TGTGCCAGCAGCCCAGGGCGGGGCGCCTACAATGAGCAGTTCTTC.

Ten or more counts support this clonotype. This rearrangement joins TRBV20-1 to TRBJ2-5, with 13 positions matching TRBD2. Unmatched junction bases numbered 4, after V lost 5 bases and J lost 4 bases. The CDR3 runs to 14 residues. CDR1 is DFQATT and CDR2 is SNEGSKA in the germline V gene (reference sequence). DNA of the CDR3: TGCAGTGCTTCGGGACTAGCGGGAAGAGAGACCCAGTACTTC. Protein product: CSASGLAGRETQYF.

The table lists this clonotype with a few counts. The chain combines TRBV4-1 with TRBJ2-3; 7 positions match TRBD2. V lost 3 bases to trimming and J lost 3 bases; unmatched junction nucleotides: 9. Germline V gives CDR1 MGHRA, CDR2 YSYEKL. The CDR3 is 16 amino acids. The CDR3, as DNA: TGCGCCAGCAGCCAGATCGGGCGGGAGTTAACAGATACGCAGTATTTT. It encodes CASSQIGRELTDTQYF.

This clonotype has a handful of counts. J is TRBJ2-1 and V is TRBV29-1; 11 bases align to TRBD2. Germline V gene sequence: CDR1 SQVTM, CDR2 ANQGSEA. This CDR3 region has 16 residues. After removal of 7 bases from V and 4 bases from J, the junction contained 12 bases not matched to a gene. For the CDR3, the DNA is TGCAGCGCACCCCCGGGTAGCGGGAGGGGTTACAATGAGCAGTTCTTC. It yields the protein CSAPPGSGRGYNEQFF.

The rearrangement links TRBV6-1 to TRBJ1-6; D gene ambiguous. V was shortened by 6 bases and J by 5 bases, with 14 bases between the two germline ends. Germline values: CDR1 MNHNS, CDR2 SASEGT. The CDR3 runs to 15 residues. CDR3 in amino acids: CASRPLSSNNSPLHF. CDR3 nucleotides: TGTGCCAGCAGACCCCTATCCTCAAATAATTCACCCCTCCACTTT.

The CDR3 DNA reads as TGTGCCAGCAAGGCAGGGACAACCTTTAACACTGAAGCTTTCTTT. Protein: CASKAGTTFNTEAFF. The chain recombines TRBV2 with TRBJ1-1; a weak D match, TRBD1 (6 bases). V was pared by 7 bases and J by 2 bases, with 17 bases between. Germline CDR1 SNHLY, CDR2 FYNNEI. The CDR3 is 15 residues long.

The chain joins TRBV19 to TRBJ1-1; 7 bases line up with TRBD1. The CDR3 length is 15 residues. Germline values: CDR1 LNHDA, CDR2 SQIVND (reference sequence). V trimming: 4 bases; J trimming: 3 bases; junction bases outside the gene matches: 8. The CDR3 region is CASSKGTVSHTEAFF. CDR3 nucleotides: TGTGCCAGTAGTAAAGGGACAGTCTCTCACACTGAAGCTTTCTTT. The full variable domain, completed using reference TRBV19 and TRBJ1-1, is DGGITQSPKYLFRKEGQNVTLSCEQNLNHDAMYWYRQDPGQGLRLIYYSQIVNDFQKGDIAEGYSVSREKKESFPLTVTSAQKNPTAFYLCASSKGTVSHTEAFFGQGTRLTVV.

This clonotype was seen at least ten times. The chain uses TRBV20-1 and TRBJ2-1; tentatively, D is TRBD2 (6 bases). The CDR3 sequence is 14 residues long. Trimming left V 6 bases short and J 8 bases short, with 20 bases between. Germline CDR1 is DFQATT and CDR2 is SNEGSKA (reference sequence). CDR3 nucleotides: TGCAGTGCCTATAGCGGCAGGGTGGGCGATGAGCAGTTCTTC. Translating it yields CSAYSGRVGDEQFF.

The rearrangement links TRBV18 to TRBJ1-4, with D uncertain. From germline, CDR1 is KGHSH and CDR2 LQKENI. V was clipped by 4 bases and J by 5 bases, with 8 bases between them. The CDR3 runs 13 residues. The CDR3 DNA reads as TGTGCCAGCTCACGCGAGCTAAATGAAAAACTGTTTTTT. As protein: CASSRELNEKLFF.

In its sample, this clonotype was seen a few times. V and J are TRBV5-6 and TRBJ2-7, with 9 bases that match TRBD2. Germline V gene lookup returns CDR1 SGHDT and CDR2 YYEEEE. With V trimmed by 0 bases and J by 4 bases, 5 bases remained unmatched. The CDR3 is made up of 15 amino acids. The CDR3 region is CASSLGGRAGYEQYF. CDR3 DNA sequence: TGTGCCAGCAGCTTGGGCGGGAGGGCCGGGTACGAGCAGTACTTC.

This chain connects TRBV19 to TRBJ2-3, with D perhaps TRBD2 (5 bases). CDR1 and CDR2 (germline): LNHDA, SQIVND (reference sequence). The CDR3 consists of 15 residues. V lost 3 bases and J lost 4, with 14 bases in between. CDR3 amino acids: CASSMRVIGPDTQYF. The DNA for the CDR3 is TGTGCCAGTAGTATGAGGGTAATAGGACCAGATACGCAGTATTTT.

Only a few counts were recorded for this clonotype. The DNA of the CDR3 is TGCAGTGCCAGTAGCGGGAGGGCCGGAGGCGATGAGCAGTTCTTC. Its protein product is CSASSGRAGGDEQFF. This chain uses TRBV20-1 with TRBJ2-1; 11 bases fit TRBD2. V shed 6 bases and J 8 bases; nucleotides not matched to a gene: 12. Germline CDR1 and CDR2: DFQATT and SNEGSKA (reference sequence). The CDR3 runs to 15 residues.